This entry features one TCR beta chain sequence. The data derive from a study of cytomegalovirus exposure and HLA in healthy donors. 13 Jbeta primers and 60 Vbeta primers were used for the PCR. Sequenced by immunoSEQ multiplex PCR; TCRdb stores in-frame clones only, minus some. The sample has about 150,000 clones; about 88% are singletons. The J segment lost 6 bases and the V segment lost 1 base, leaving 2 bases of the junction unmatched. The germline V gene has CDR1 SEHNR and CDR2 FQNEAQ (reference sequence). The CDR3 covers 15 residues. The sequence came from a man aged 30-40 years in good health and CMV-seropositive. Sequencing was done on a sample of PBMCs. The V call is TRBV7-9, the J call TRBJ2-1, with 11 bases lining up with TRBD2. The CDR3 protein is CASSLGSGRANEQFF. For the CDR3, the DNA is TGTGCCAGCAGCTTAGGTAGCGGGAGGGCCAATGAGCAGTTCTTC.